A selection of T cell receptor beta chains follows, all from one sample in a study of PD-1 blockade in classical Hodgkin lymphoma. Here immunoSEQ multiplex PCR was the method, and the copy in TCRdb shows in-frame clones only, minus some. The table shows 27,000 or so clones, with about 72% occurring only once. Source: peripheral blood mononuclear cells (PBMCs), taken before the fourth cycle of nivolumab. Receptor source: a human donor with classical Hodgkin lymphoma. The CDR3 runs from the conserved cysteine through the conserved F or W. D genes are given only for firm matches. The size entry is marked missing in some rows and otherwise reads once, few, many or a size class.

v_call	clone_size	d_call	j_call	cdr3_aa	cdr3_nt
TRBV7-8	.	TRBD1	TRBJ2-7	CASSSFRDSFSYEQYF	TGTGCCAGCAGCTCGTTCCGGGACAGCTTCTCCTACGAGCAGTACTTC
TRBV5-4	.	TRBD2	TRBJ2-1	CASSLTSGSYNEQFF	TGTGCCAGCAGCTTGACTAGCGGGAGCTACAATGAGCAGTTCTTC
TRBV28	.	.	TRBJ2-1	CASSLGLGRDNEQFF	TGTGCCAGCAGTTTAGGGCTAGGCCGTGACAATGAGCAGTTCTTC
TRBV25-1	.	.	TRBJ2-4	CASSEWGLAKNIQYF	TGTGCCAGCAGTGAATGGGGTCTAGCCAAAAACATTCAGTACTTC
TRBV7-9	.	.	TRBJ1-5	CASSLGELNQPQHF	TGTGCCAGCAGCTTAGGGGAACTCAATCAGCCCCAGCATTTT
TRBV5-4	.	.	TRBJ2-1	CASSLESPRYNEQFF	TGTGCCAGCAGCTTGGAATCTCCCCGCTACAATGAGCAGTTCTTC
TRBV27	large	.	TRBJ1-4	CASSRAGPNEKLFF	TGTGCCAGCAGTCGAGCAGGCCCTAATGAAAAACTGTTTTTT
TRBV4-1	.	.	TRBJ2-2	CASSLIGTGVAGVNTGELFF	TGCGCCAGCAGCCTAATCGGGACAGGAGTAGCGGGAGTTAATACCGGGGAGCTGTTTTTT
TRBV7-7	.	.	TRBJ2-1	CASSFGVDHYNEQFF	TGTGCTAGCAGCTTCGGGGTTGATCACTACAATGAGCAGTTCTTC
TRBV27	few	TRBD2	TRBJ2-1	CASSFRSGGNEQFF	TGTGCCAGCAGTTTTCGAAGCGGGGGGAATGAGCAGTTCTTC
TRBV6-5	.	TRBD1	TRBJ1-4	CASSYYGTATYGLFF	TGTGCCAGCAGTTACTACGGGACAGCGACTTATGGACTGTTTTTT
TRBV11-3	.	.	TRBJ1-1	CASSSKGGNAFF	TGTGCCAGCAGCTCCAAAGGGGGGAATGCTTTCTTT
TRBV19	once	.	TRBJ1-2	CASSIVREPYGYTF	TGTGCCAGTAGTATAGTTAGGGAACCCTATGGCTACACCTTC
TRBV13	.	.	TRBJ2-1	CASSLGRGVRNEQFF	TGTGCCAGCAGCTTAGGTAGGGGTGTAAGGAATGAGCAGTTCTTC
TRBV5-6	.	TRBD2	TRBJ2-7	CASSLLSGGLSYEQYF	TGTGCCAGCAGCTTACTAAGCGGGGGGCTCTCCTACGAGCAGTACTTC
TRBV30	.	.	TRBJ1-4	CAWSPGVKLFF	TGTGCCTGGAGTCCGGGGGTAAAACTGTTTTTT
TRBV29-1	.	.	TRBJ1-5	CSTGDTQGQPQHF	TGCAGCACCGGGGACACACAGGGTCAGCCCCAGCATTTT